This T cell receptor (beta chain) was documented in a study of monozygotic twins with inflammatory bowel disease. Study-wide results and limits: The data did not back a single strong IBD-associated clonotype or signal.

Germline CDR1 and CDR2: SGHAT and FQNNGV. This CDR3 is built from 17 residues. Worth noting for this clonotype: Its antigen is as yet unknown.

TCRdb reanalyzed the 5' RACE reads, giving one entry per CDR3 protein sequence and no DNA. The table gives about 380,000 distinct CDR3 sequences; the top ten clones make up 2% to 3% of it. This chain links TRBV11-2 with TRBJ2-1; the TCRdb call, TRBD1, lacks DNA for checking. The sequenced material came from blood. The receptor was derived from a human donor with ulcerative colitis or Crohn's disease, or a healthy co-twin of an affected twin (not recorded which). CDR3 sequence: CASSLDPPGSSYNEQFF.